These T cell receptor beta chains were read from a single sample in a study of cytomegalovirus exposure and HLA in healthy donors. TCRdb's table, derived via immunoSEQ multiplex PCR, lists solely in-frame clones and lacks some. The sample contains approximately 100,000 clones, 60% to 75% of which appear only once. Sample: PBMCs. These TCRs come from a man aged 45-60 years in good health and CMV-seronegative. CDR3s include the opening cysteine and the closing phenylalanine or tryptophan. A D gene is named only where the DNA matches it firmly. The size field is filled for only some rows; it gives once, few, many or a size class.

j_call	clone_size	v_call	d_call	cdr3_aa	cdr3_nt
TRBJ2-7	-	TRBV7-2	TRBD2	CASSPGLAGISSYEQYF	TGTGCCAGCAGCCCAGGACTAGCGGGGATTAGCTCCTACGAGCAGTACTTC
TRBJ2-7	-	TRBV11-2	-	CASSLYRPGGYEQYF	TGTGCCAGCAGCTTATATCGCCCTGGAGGCTACGAGCAGTACTTC
TRBJ1-1	-	TRBV5-1	-	CASSRDQIEAFF	TGCGCCAGCAGCCGGGATCAGATTGAAGCTTTCTTT
TRBJ2-1	-	TRBV19	TRBD1	CASIGWDRGNNEQFF	TGTGCCAGTATAGGTTGGGACAGGGGGAACAATGAGCAGTTCTTC
TRBJ2-7	few	TRBV10-3	-	CAISLGQPPGNYEQYF	TGTGCCATCAGTTTGGGGCAACCCCCTGGAAACTACGAGCAGTACTTC
TRBJ2-1	-	TRBV29-1	TRBD2	CSVEGTSGGPNIPMSSYNEQFF	TGCAGCGTTGAAGGGACTAGCGGGGGGCCAAATATACCTATGAGCTCCTACAATGAGCAGTTCTTC
TRBJ2-3	-	TRBV27	TRBD2	CASKLAGHTDTQYF	TGTGCCAGCAAACTAGCGGGGCACACAGATACGCAGTATTTT
TRBJ2-1	-	TRBV5-6	TRBD2	CASTLGLAGSIEQFF	TGTGCCAGTACCCTCGGACTAGCGGGAAGTATTGAGCAGTTCTTC
TRBJ1-5	-	TRBV30	TRBD1	CAWGQDHQPQHF	TGTGCCTGGGGACAGGACCATCAGCCCCAGCATTTT
TRBJ2-5	once	TRBV6-5	TRBD1	CASSYSNRGQGETQYF	TGTGCCAGCAGTTACTCGAACAGGGGGCAGGGAGAGACCCAGTACTTC
TRBJ2-5	-	TRBV11-3	TRBD1	CASSFSGTGVTETQYF	TGTGCCAGCAGCTTTTCCGGGACAGGGGTAACTGAGACCCAGTACTTC
TRBJ2-7	-	TRBV5-1	-	CASRKPITGDYEQYF	TGCGCCAGCAGAAAACCCATTACCGGGGACTACGAGCAGTACTTC
TRBJ1-2	-	TRBV11-2	-	CASSPRQVRTNYGYTF	TGTGCCAGCAGCCCAAGACAGGTTCGAACTAACTATGGCTACACCTTC
TRBJ2-5	few	TRBV23-1	-	CASSQSGGVGETQYF	TGCGCCAGCAGTCAATCAGGGGGGGTCGGAGAGACCCAGTACTTC
TRBJ1-4	-	TRBV27	TRBD1	CASRGTGNEKLFF	TGTGCCAGCCGGGGGACAGGGAATGAAAAACTGTTTTTT
TRBJ2-1	-	TRBV29-1	TRBD2	CSVLAGVNNEQFF	TGCAGCGTTCTAGCGGGAGTAAACAATGAGCAGTTCTTC
TRBJ2-7	-	TRBV4-3	-	CASSRTRLGEQYF	TGCGCCAGCAGCCGTACCAGGTTGGGCGAGCAGTACTTC
TRBJ2-7	-	TRBV27	TRBD1	CASRPPGQAFTKIDYEQYF	TGTGCCAGCCGACCCCCGGGACAGGCCTTCACAAAAATAGACTACGAGCAGTACTTC
TRBJ1-1	-	TRBV30	TRBD1	CAHTQQGAGEAFF	TGTGCGCATACCCAACAGGGGGCGGGTGAAGCTTTCTTT
TRBJ1-4	once	TRBV18	-	CASSPLGPEKLFF	TGTGCCAGCTCACCCCTGGGCCCTGAAAAACTGTTTTTT
TRBJ2-5	-	TRBV19	TRBD2	CASSASGVETQYF	TGTGCCAGTAGTGCCAGCGGGGTGGAGACCCAGTACTTC
TRBJ1-1	-	TRBV7-9	-	CASSDGREDTEAFF	TGTGCCAGCAGCGATGGTCGGGAGGACACTGAAGCTTTCTTT
TRBJ1-3	few	TRBV7-9	-	CSSSIQGGGNTIYF	TGTTCCAGCAGCATACAGGGTGGAGGAAACACCATATATTTT
TRBJ1-2	-	TRBV28	-	CASNSRVGGYTF	TGTGCCAGCAATAGCAGGGTCGGTGGCTACACCTTC
TRBJ1-6	few	TRBV6-5	TRBD1	CASSRDRVGSPLHF	TGTGCCAGCAGTCGGGACAGGGTCGGTTCACCCCTCCACTTT
TRBJ1-5	once	TRBV18	-	CASSPGGASQPQHF	TGTGCCAGCTCACCAGGGGGGGCCAGTCAGCCCCAGCATTTT
TRBJ2-1	-	TRBV5-1	TRBD1	CASSFLGGQGSEQFF	TGCGCCAGCAGCTTCCTGGGTGGACAGGGGAGTGAGCAGTTCTTC
TRBJ2-7	few	TRBV28	TRBD2	CASSSGGSYEQYF	TGTGCCAGCAGTTCGGGGGGTTCCTACGAGCAGTACTTC
TRBJ2-5	-	TRBV27	-	CASSLSEEETQYF	TGTGCCAGCAGTTTATCGGAGGAAGAGACCCAGTACTTC
TRBJ1-6	-	TRBV19	-	CASSTTENSPLHF	TGTGCCAGTAGTACCACCGAGAATTCACCCCTCCACTTT
TRBJ2-5	once	TRBV7-9	-	CASSRVETQYF	TGTGCCAGCAGCCGGGTGGAGACCCAGTACTTC
TRBJ1-1	-	TRBV11-2	-	CASSWGQNTEAFF	TGTGCCAGCAGCTGGGGGCAGAACACTGAAGCTTTCTTT
TRBJ2-4	-	TRBV20-1	TRBD1	CSGTGLEGF	TGCAGTGGGACAGGGCTTGAGGGCTTC
TRBJ2-7	-	TRBV10-3	-	CAIKGGDRQDEQYF	TGTGCCATCAAGGGAGGGGACAGGCAGGACGAGCAGTACTTC
TRBJ1-3	few	TRBV30	-	CAWSVLQPGNTIYF	TGTGCCTGGAGTGTACTACAACCTGGAAACACCATATATTTT
TRBJ1-1	-	TRBV27	TRBD1	CASSLTGGSTEAFF	TGTGCCAGCAGCCTAACAGGGGGCTCGACTGAAGCTTTCTTT
TRBJ2-2	few	TRBV5-6	-	CASSRQSSNTGELFF	TGTGCCAGCAGCCGACAGAGTTCGAACACCGGGGAGCTGTTTTTT
TRBJ2-1	once	TRBV7-9	-	CASSTTSVSSYNEQFF	TGTGCCAGCAGCACTACAAGCGTCAGCTCCTACAATGAGCAGTTCTTC
TRBJ1-5	once	TRBV19	-	CASSPQLYSNQPQHF	TGTGCCAGTAGCCCCCAGTTATATAGCAATCAGCCCCAGCATTTT
TRBJ1-3	-	TRBV2	-	CASTGAPGNTIYF	TGTGCCAGCACAGGGGCCCCTGGAAACACCATATATTTT
TRBJ2-5	few	TRBV14	-	CASSPFQGGVSQYF	TGTGCCAGCAGCCCGTTCCAGGGGGGAGTGTCCCAGTACTTC
TRBJ2-1	-	TRBV4-3	TRBD2	CASSQERTSGSYNEQFF	TGCGCCAGCAGCCAAGAGAGGACTAGCGGAAGTTACAATGAGCAGTTCTTC
TRBJ2-2	few	TRBV19	TRBD1	CASSGDSDTGELFF	TGTGCCAGTAGTGGGGACAGCGACACCGGGGAGCTGTTTTTT
TRBJ1-3	-	TRBV7-2	-	CASSLVSGEGNTIYF	TGTGCCAGCAGCTTAGTATCGGGGGAGGGAAACACCATATATTTT
TRBJ2-7	once	TRBV28	-	CASSLRYRTYEQYF	TGTGCCAGCAGTTTACGGTACAGAACCTACGAGCAGTACTTC
TRBJ2-1	-	TRBV6-1	-	CASSQAQGTPNEQFF	TGTGCCAGCAGCCAAGCCCAGGGGACCCCAAATGAGCAGTTCTTC
TRBJ2-1	-	TRBV18	TRBD1	CASSPGTGVDEQFF	TGTGCCAGCTCTCCCGGGACAGGGGTGGATGAGCAGTTCTTC
TRBJ2-5	-	TRBV5-1	-	CASSYGMGLQETQYF	TGCGCCAGCAGCTACGGGATGGGCCTCCAAGAGACCCAGTACTTC
TRBJ2-5	-	TRBV2	-	CASRTGFGETQYF	TGTGCCAGCAGGACGGGGTTTGGAGAGACCCAGTACTTC
TRBJ2-1	-	TRBV5-1	TRBD1	CASGQGQGIGEQFF	TGCGCCAGCGGACAAGGACAGGGGATTGGTGAGCAGTTCTTC
TRBJ1-1	few	TRBV7-8	-	CASSPPRRTEAFF	TGTGCCAGCAGCCCACCCAGGAGGACTGAAGCTTTCTTT